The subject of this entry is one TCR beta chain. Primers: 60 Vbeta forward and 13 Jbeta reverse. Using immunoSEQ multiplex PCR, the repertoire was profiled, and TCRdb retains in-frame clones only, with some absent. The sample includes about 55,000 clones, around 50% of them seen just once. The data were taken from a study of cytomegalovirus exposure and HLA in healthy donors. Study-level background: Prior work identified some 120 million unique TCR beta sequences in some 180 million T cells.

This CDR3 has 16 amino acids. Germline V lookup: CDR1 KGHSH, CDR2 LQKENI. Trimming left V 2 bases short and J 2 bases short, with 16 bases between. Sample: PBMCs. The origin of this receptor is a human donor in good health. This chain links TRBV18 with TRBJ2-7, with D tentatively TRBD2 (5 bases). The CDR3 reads CASSPGIGRTTYEQYF. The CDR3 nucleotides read TGTGCCAGCTCACCAGGTATTGGGAGAACCACCTACGAGCAGTACTTC.